The 18 T cell receptor beta chains below come from one sample, sequenced in a study of T cells in localized non-small cell lung cancer. Sequenced by immunoSEQ multiplex PCR; TCRdb stores in-frame clones only, minus some. The sample yields some 66,000 clones, approximately 85% seen once. The sequencing used peripheral blood, collected before any cancer treatment. Every receptor here comes from a female donor over 55 with stage I lung adenocarcinoma.

This chain joins TRBV11-2 and TRBJ1-2; D unclear. The length of the CDR3 is 15 residues. Trimming took off 2 bases at V and 4 bases at J, with 14 bases between the two ends. CDR1 SGHAT and CDR2 FQNNGV come from the germline V gene. The CDR3 DNA sequence: TGTGCCAGCAGCTTATCGGAAAGGCCAAGCTATGGCTACACCTTC. This codes for CASSLSERPSYGYTF.

The chain recombines TRBV18 with TRBJ2-5; 14 bases are a match to TRBD2. Germline V lookup: CDR1 KGHSH, CDR2 LQKENI. J lost 4 bases, V lost 4 bases, and 5 bases had no gene match. The CDR3 consists of 16 residues. CDR3 sequence (DNA): TGTGCCAGCTCACGGGGACTAGCGGGGGACGGAGAGACCCAGTACTTC. Its translation is CASSRGLAGDGETQYF.

The V and J genes are TRBV9 and TRBJ2-1; possible D gene TRBD1, 6 bases. The CDR3 is 12 residues long. CDR1 is SGDLS, CDR2 YYNGEE, per germline. The germline V and J ends were trimmed by 2 bases and 10 bases, with 10 bases remaining between them. For the CDR3, the DNA is TGTGCCAGCAGCGTTCAACAGGGCGAGCAGTTCTTC. It codes for CASSVQQGEQFF.

V usage is TRBV7-9 and J usage is TRBJ1-6, with D uncertain. CDR3 length equals 11 residues. V lost 2 bases, J lost 14 bases, and 7 bases lay in between. The germline V gene encodes CDR1 SEHNR and CDR2 FQNEAQ (reference sequence). CDR3 amino acids: CASSLSGTLHF. As DNA, the CDR3 is TGTGCCAGCAGCTTATCCGGGACCCTCCACTTT.

The chain couples TRBV29-1 to TRBJ1-4; 12 positions agree with TRBD1. The junction had 2 bases not matched to a gene; V was cut back by 1 base and J by 8 bases. The CDR3 length is 14 residues. Looked up from germline, CDR1 is SQVTM and CDR2 is ANQGSEA. CDR3 nucleotides: TGCAGCGTTGAAGTCGGGACAGGGGGCGAAAAACTGTTTTTT. It yields the protein CSVEVGTGGEKLFF.

The rearrangement links TRBV7-9 to TRBJ2-5; 8 bases agree with TRBD1. This CDR3 comprises 15 residues. With 5 bases clipped from V and 5 bases from J, the junction kept 10 bases outside the gene matches. Germline CDR1 reads SEHNR; CDR2 reads FQNEAQ (reference sequence). The CDR3 nucleotides are TGTGCCAGCAGCACCTGGACAGGGCGTGAGGAGACCCAGTACTTC. It specifies CASSTWTGREETQYF.

The rearrangement links TRBV2 to TRBJ2-5; 8 bases align to TRBD1. Germline CDR1 SNHLY, CDR2 FYNNEI. The CDR3 runs to 11 residues. With 8 bases clipped from V and 9 bases from J, the junction kept 5 bases outside the gene matches. The CDR3 nucleotides read TGTGCCAGCTCCCTGGACAGGGCCCAGTACTTC. Residues: CASSLDRAQYF. The whole variable domain, filled in from reference TRBV2 and TRBJ2-5, reads EPEVTQTPSHQVTQMGQEVILRCVPISNHLYFYWYRQILGQKVEFLVSFYNNEISEKSEIFDDQFSVERPDGSNFTLKIRSTKLEDSAMYFCASSLDRAQYFGPGTRLLVL.

The rearrangement joins TRBV27 to TRBJ1-2, with D unclear. The ends were cut back, 0 bases at V and 1 base at J, with 9 bases in the middle. Looked up from germline, CDR1 is MNHEY and CDR2 is SMNVEV (reference sequence). This CDR3 contains 15 residues. The CDR3 DNA reads as TGTGCCAGCAGTTTATCCCCCGGGATTAACTATGGCTACACCTTC. It specifies CASSLSPGINYGYTF.

The J gene is TRBJ2-1, the V gene TRBV11-2; 10 positions agree with TRBD2. This CDR3 has 15 amino acids. V trimming: 2 bases; J trimming: 4 bases; junction bases outside the gene matches: 2. In germline, CDR1 is SGHAT, CDR2 FQNNGV. This chain's CDR3 is CASSLSGGGYNEQFF. The CDR3, as DNA: TGTGCCAGCAGCTTAAGCGGGGGGGGTTACAATGAGCAGTTCTTC.

The chain is built from TRBV28 and TRBJ1-2; D might be TRBD1 (5 bases). V shed 3 bases and J shed 5 bases, with 13 bases lying between them. The CDR3 extends over 14 amino acids. Germline-derived CDR1 and CDR2 are MDHEN and SYDVKM. CDR3 DNA sequence: TGTGCCAGCAGTTTGGGACCCGGGGGTTATGGCTACACCTTC. Translation: CASSLGPGGYGYTF.

The gene calls are TRBV30 and TRBJ2-5; unclear D gene. The CDR3 spans 14 residues. Deletions cut 0 bases from V and 2 bases from J, with 10 bases between. Germline CDR1 is GTSNPN and CDR2 is SVGIG (reference sequence). The CDR3 region is CAWSVPGAQETQYF. In DNA form, the CDR3 reads TGTGCCTGGAGTGTACCTGGCGCACAAGAGACCCAGTACTTC.

The J gene is TRBJ1-3, the V gene TRBV6-5, with 8 bases matching TRBD1. The CDR3 contains 15 residues. V lost 5 bases to trimming and J lost 4 bases; unmatched junction nucleotides: 7. Germline V gene lookup returns CDR1 MNHEY and CDR2 SVGAGI. The CDR3 protein is CASSRQGPTGNTIYF. The CDR3 DNA sequence: TGTGCCAGCAGTAGACAGGGGCCGACGGGAAACACCATATATTTT.

The chain is built from TRBV5-1 and TRBJ2-1; 11 bases are a match to TRBD2. J lost 7 bases, V lost 3 bases, and 3 bases had no gene match. The germline CDR1 and CDR2 sequences are SGHRS and YFSETQ. The CDR3 loop spans 14 amino acids. The CDR3 sequence is CASSYGTSGNEQFF. DNA of the CDR3: TGCGCCAGCAGCTACGGGACTAGCGGAAATGAGCAGTTCTTC. The full variable domain, rest sourced from reference TRBV5-1 and TRBJ2-1, is KAGVTQTPRYLIKTRGQQVTLSCSPISGHRSVSWYQQTPGQGLQFLFEYFSETQRNKGNFPGRFSGRQFSNSRSEMNVSTLELGDSALYLCASSYGTSGNEQFFGPGTRLTVL.

V and J are TRBV18 and TRBJ1-1, with 9 bases aligning to TRBD1. V shed 3 bases and J 1 base; nucleotides not matched to a gene: 6. CDR3 size: 16 residues. Germline V gives CDR1 KGHSH, CDR2 LQKENI. The CDR3 DNA sequence: TGTGCCAGCTCACCCAATACAGGGGGCAGGAACACTGAAGCTTTCTTT. Translation: CASSPNTGGRNTEAFF. Filled out from reference TRBV18 and TRBJ1-1, the complete variable domain reads NAGVMQNPRHLVRRRGQEARLRCSPMKGHSHVYWYRQLPEEGLKFMVYLQKENIIDESGMPKERFSAEFPKEGPSILRIQQVVRGDSAAYFCASSPNTGGRNTEAFFGQGTRLTVV.

This clone came up once. The chain's CDR3 is CASSTTVNTEAFF. The CDR3 bases are TGTGCCAGCAGCACGACAGTGAACACTGAAGCTTTCTTT. The chain combines TRBV11-3 with TRBJ1-1, with D possibly matching TRBD1 (5 bases). The CDR3 is 13 amino acids. Trimming pared 5 bases from V and 0 bases from J, leaving 7 bases between. In germline, CDR1 is SGHNT, CDR2 YENEEA.

V usage is TRBV28 and J usage is TRBJ1-2, with D possibly TRBD1 on 5 matching bases. The CDR3 is 17 residues long. CDR1 is MDHEN, CDR2 SYDVKM, per germline. V dropped 1 base and J dropped 3 bases, with 18 bases sitting between them. CDR3 residues: CASSLSTGGGSHYGYTF. The CDR3 bases are TGTGCCAGCAGTTTATCCACGGGTGGGGGGAGTCACTATGGCTACACCTTC.

The rearrangement links TRBV15 to TRBJ1-5; no clear D. V dropped 3 bases and J dropped 0 bases, with 6 bases sitting between them. There are 14 residues in the CDR3. Germline V gene data show CDR1 as LNHNV and CDR2 as YYDKDF (reference sequence). CDR3 DNA: TGTGCCACCAGCAGGGTTGTTAGCAATCAGCCCCAGCATTTT. This translates into CATSRVVSNQPQHF.

This chain joins TRBV7-9 and TRBJ1-1; no clear D gene. Germline V CDR1 and CDR2: SEHNR, FQNEAQ (reference sequence). V gave up 2 bases and J gave up 4 bases, with 17 bases separating them. The CDR3 is made up of 16 amino acids. CDR3 amino acids: CASSLSGAGPGTEAFF. The CDR3 DNA is TGTGCCAGCAGCTTATCCGGCGCGGGCCCCGGCACTGAAGCTTTCTTT.